The present T cell receptor (beta chain) was sequenced within a study of CD8 T cells in ankylosing spondylitis. General study findings and limits: There was a TCR beta motif, made of several highly homologous variants, that appeared characteristic of ankylosing spondylitis blood. Disease-linked clones bore a CD8+ phenotype and were relatively rare in peripheral blood.

MiXCR, applied by TCRdb to the 5' RACE reads, yields one record per CDR3 protein. The sample records under 300,000 distinct CDR3 sequences, around a tenth being singletons. The CDR3 is 14 amino acids. Germline V gene data show CDR1 as MNHEY and CDR2 as SVGAGI. V was clipped by 3 bases and J by 5 bases, with 14 bases between them. This clonotype was observed many times. The antigen is unknown. Sequencing was done on a sample of blood, either unsorted or a sorted T cell fraction (not recorded which). The chain uses TRBV6-5 and TRBJ2-7, with TRBD2 as a possible D gene (6 bases). The clonotype originates from a male donor with ankylosing spondylitis or in good health (not recorded which). This CDR3 is CASSYPASENEQYF. CDR3 coding DNA: TGTGCCAGCAGTTATCCGGCTAGCGAGAACGAGCAGTACTTC.